This entry lists 18 T cell receptor beta chains sequenced from one sample in a study of breast tumors, draining lymph nodes, adjacent tissues (TCRdb year 2016). Preparation of the library involved multiplex PCR. Sequencer: Illumina HiSeq 2000. TCRdb cleaned the public reads at Q25 with fastp, built clones with MiXCR and kept in-frame beta chains. Rows with one shared CDR3 protein collapse into an entry with the most common genes and DNA. The sample has 150,000 to 200,000 distinct CDR3 sequences on record, 31% of them singletons. Jointly, the top ten make up approximately 4.5% of the sample. The lymph node samples were taken from the axillary draining lymph nodes of breast cancer patients. Sequenced: axillary lymph node tissue. The receptors were gathered from a female donor with breast cancer. Some clones in this sample may be carry-over from other donors' samples.

This rearrangement joins TRBV29-1 to TRBJ1-2; perhaps TRBD1 as D (5 bases). Per the germline V gene, CDR1 is SQVTM and CDR2 is ANQGSEA. Trimming removed 4 bases from V and 1 base from J, with 7 bases in between. The CDR3 spans 12 residues. The CDR3 reads CSVGDSNYGYTF. Written as DNA, the CDR3 is TGCAGCGTTGGAGACAGTAACTATGGCTACACCTTC.

This clonotype appeared many times. This rearrangement joins TRBV18 to TRBJ1-6; 9 positions match TRBD1. After removal of 4 bases from V and 8 bases from J, the junction contained 3 bases not matched to a gene. The V gene's germline CDR1 is KGHSH and CDR2 LQKENI. The CDR3 covers 14 residues. The CDR3 is CASSRGQGDSPLHF. CDR3 nucleotide sequence: TGTGCCAGCTCACGGGGACAGGGAGATTCACCCCTCCACTTT.

The sample holds many counts of this clonotype. The chain links TRBV20-1 to TRBJ2-7; TRBD2 is a possible D gene (5 bases). Germline V gives CDR1 DFQATT, CDR2 SNEGSKA (reference sequence). This CDR3 spans 13 amino acids. V was trimmed by 2 bases and J by 0 bases, leaving 8 bases between them. CDR3 sequence reads: CSARFAGSYEQYF. In DNA, the CDR3 is TGCAGTGCTAGATTTGCGGGCTCCTACGAGCAGTACTTC.

This clonotype was seen many times. The chain links TRBV19 to TRBJ1-6; TRBD1 matches 7 bases. The junction had 4 bases not matched to a gene; V was cut back by 7 bases and J by 10 bases. The CDR3 runs to 12 residues. The germline V gene has CDR1 LNHDA and CDR2 SQIVND (reference sequence). The DNA for the CDR3 is TGTGCCAGTAAGGGGGCGGACTCACCCCTCCACTTT. Translating it yields CASKGADSPLHF.

At least ten counts were recorded for this clonotype. The chain has TRBV15 and TRBJ2-5; D is unresolved. CDR3 length: 16 residues. Germline lookup yields CDR1 LNHNV and CDR2 YYDKDF (reference sequence). V lost 3 bases to trimming and J lost 5 bases, with 19 bases between them. The DNA for the CDR3 is TGTGCCACCAGCAGCCCCACCACGACCCTCATTGAGACCCAGTACTTC. Translating gives CATSSPTTTLIETQYF. Full variable domain (rest looked up from reference TRBV15 and TRBJ2-5): DAMVIQNPRYQVTQFGKPVTLSCSQTLNHNVMYWYQQKSSQAPKLLFHYYDKDFNNEADTPDNFQSRRPNTSFCFLDIRSPGLGDTAMYLCATSSPTTTLIETQYFGPGTRLLVL.

This clonotype was recorded many times. The chain carries TRBV19 and TRBJ1-4; possibly TRBD1 for D (6 bases). The CDR3 consists of 17 residues. Germline V gene data show CDR1 as LNHDA and CDR2 as SQIVND (reference sequence). The V end lost 6 bases, the J end lost 2 bases, and 19 bases lay between the germline ends. CDR3 loop: CASSPQGRGNTNEKLFF. CDR3 DNA sequence: TGTGCCAGTAGCCCCCAAGGAAGGGGGAATACTAATGAAAAACTGTTTTTT.

This clonotype was recorded many times. The chain's CDR3 is CASSQGSPRNEKLFF. The CDR3 DNA follows: TGCGCCAGCAGCCAAGGATCCCCGCGCAATGAAAAACTGTTTTTT. The V and J genes are TRBV4-1 and TRBJ1-4, with D uncertain. The germline V and J ends were trimmed by 1 base and 5 bases, with 11 bases remaining between them. This CDR3 spans 15 amino acids. Looked up from germline, CDR1 is MGHRA and CDR2 is YSYEKL.

Many counts were recorded for this clonotype. This chain joins TRBV2 and TRBJ1-4, with a weak D call TRBD1 (6 bases). Trimming left V 7 bases short and J 1 base short, with 13 bases between. The CDR3 loop spans 15 amino acids. The V gene's germline CDR1 is SNHLY and CDR2 FYNNEI. The CDR3 region has the DNA TGTGCCAGCAACATACAGGGAGGAACTAATGAAAAACTGTTTTTT. Protein sequence: CASNIQGGTNEKLFF.

The sample holds a few counts of this clonotype. This could be a read error, since a much larger clone is one nucleotide away. The chain joins TRBV6-6 to TRBJ2-1; 11 bases fit TRBD2. The germline gives CDR1 MNHNY, CDR2 SVGAGI (reference sequence). The CDR3 is made up of 15 amino acids. Trimming cost V 6 bases and J 6 bases; bases outside gene matches: 7. The CDR3 sequence is CASSHGTSGPNEQFF. CDR3 DNA sequence: TGTGCCAGCAGCCACGGGACTAGCGGTCCCAATGAGCAGTTCTTC.

This chain uses TRBV6-1 with TRBJ2-3; no firm D call. The CDR3 contains 12 residues. Trimming shortened V by 5 bases and J by 7 bases, and 10 bases separated the two germline ends. From germline, CDR1 is MNHNS and CDR2 SASEGT. The CDR3 protein is CASSHAGNTQYF. The CDR3, as DNA: TGTGCCAGCAGTCACGCCGGAAATACGCAGTATTTT.

This clonotype was seen many times. V gene TRBV5-1 combines with J gene TRBJ1-3, with 7 bases identical to TRBD1. Losses at the gene ends were 4 bases for V and 7 bases for J; bases not matched to a gene: 8. Germline assignment: CDR1 SGHRS and CDR2 YFSETQ. The CDR3 covers 14 residues. CDR3 region: CASSPVQGGNTIYF. The CDR3 bases are TGCGCCAGCAGCCCGGTCCAGGGGGGGAACACCATATATTTT.

This clonotype has at least ten counts. This chain uses TRBV6-2 or TRBV6-3 with TRBJ2-7; TRBD2 is a possible D gene (6 bases). V lost 7 bases and J lost 4, with 17 bases in between. CDR3 length: 14 amino acids. Germline V gene lookup returns CDR1 MNHEY and CDR2 SVGEGT. The CDR3 region has the DNA TGTGCCAGCAATCTCCGGGACTCCGTATACGAGCAGTACTTC. Protein: CASNLRDSVYEQYF.

The chain has TRBV7-9 and TRBJ2-2; D gene ambiguous. Germline CDR1 and CDR2: SEHNR and FQNEAQ (reference sequence). This CDR3 is built from 14 residues. V lost 6 bases and J 3 bases, leaving 11 bases between the germline ends. CDR3 sequence (DNA): TGTGCCAGCAGTGACTTCCCGCACACCGGGGAGCTGTTTTTT. Its translation is CASSDFPHTGELFF.

This rearrangement joins TRBV7-2 to TRBJ1-1; perhaps TRBD1 as D (5 bases). This CDR3 region has 14 residues. Germline-derived CDR1 and CDR2 are SGHTA and FQGNSA. The ends were cut back, 3 bases at V and 2 bases at J, with 10 bases in the middle. CDR3: CASSFNRDNTEAFF. The CDR3 DNA reads TGTGCCAGCAGCTTTAACCGGGACAACACTGAAGCTTTCTTT.

The rearrangement uses TRBV6-5 and TRBJ1-6; D is unresolved. V was trimmed by 8 bases and J by 7 bases, leaving 12 bases between them. The CDR3 consists of 13 residues. Looked up from germline, CDR1 is MNHEY and CDR2 is SVGAGI. The CDR3 loop is CASRQRENSPLHF. CDR3 DNA: TGTGCCAGCCGCCAGCGGGAAAATTCACCCCTCCACTTT.

This clonotype was detected only a few times. This may be a read error, as it is one base from a much larger clone. The chain joins TRBV7-2 to TRBJ1-2, with 9 bases lining up with TRBD1. Germline assignment: CDR1 SGHTA and CDR2 FQGNSA. CDR3 length equals 14 residues. The junction had 10 bases not matched to a gene; V was cut back by 7 bases and J by 7 bases. This chain's CDR3 is CASNSTDRGGGYTF. In DNA, the CDR3 is TGTGCCAGCAACTCCACGGACAGGGGCGGTGGCTACACCTTC.

This clonotype came up a few times. This may arise from a read error, as a much more abundant clone is one base away. Because it lacks the conserved phenylalanine or tryptophan at the end, this CDR3 is likely a read error. V is TRBV6-5 and J is TRBJ2-5; 9 nucleotides agree with TRBD1. The length of the CDR3 is 14 residues. The germline gives CDR1 MNHEY, CDR2 SVGAGI. V lost 6 bases, J lost 4 bases, and 6 bases stayed unmatched. The CDR3 spells CASRPDRGRETQYL. DNA for the CDR3: TGTGCCAGCAGACCAGACAGGGGGAGAGAGACCCAGTACCTC.

This clonotype showed up many times. The rearrangement joins TRBV7-2 to TRBJ2-3; 9 positions agree with TRBD1. V shed 3 bases, J shed 6 bases, and the junction held 10 bases outside the gene matches. This CDR3 has 16 amino acids. Germline CDR1 SGHTA, CDR2 FQGNSA. The CDR3 region has the DNA TGTGCCAGCAGCTTTACCGGGACAGGGAGGTCGGATACGCAGTATTTT. This encodes CASSFTGTGRSDTQYF.